The source of this T cell receptor beta chain is a study of CD8 T cells in Susac syndrome. Germline CDR1 reads SGHTS; CDR2 reads YDEGEE. The CDR3 has 15 amino acids. Trimming stripped 4 bases from V and 5 bases from J, with 16 bases between. Reverse transcription used about 0.5 to 1 ug RNA and random hexamers. TCRdb independently ran MiXCR on the immunoSEQ multiplex PCR reads; one entry per CDR3 protein. Among tens of thousands of distinct CDR3 sequences listed, 85% to 95% were seen once. Sequenced sample: CD4+ T cells from PBMCs. V gene TRBV5-8 combines with J gene TRBJ1-5; no definite D call. This receptor was obtained from a human donor with Susac syndrome. The DNA for the CDR3 is TGTGCCAGCAGCCGTGGCAGGTCGGTTGATCAGCCCCAGCATTTT. This gives the protein CASSRGRSVDQPQHF.